This T cell receptor beta chain was identified during a study of beta chain features in type 1 diabetes. Study-wide results and caveats: Shorter TCRB CDR3s, moderately but significantly so, marked every one of the four CD4+ subsets in Type 1 diabetes patients. For cells with high TCR expression, cDNA sequencing could yield over-representation. Type 1 diabetes patients showed fewer insertions and more deletions at VDJ junctions.

The CDR3 runs 15 residues. Germline V gene data show CDR1 as SEHNR and CDR2 as FQNEAQ (reference sequence). This clone has a handful of counts. Its antigen is unknown. A read error may account for a junction end that differs from germline. The authors took one heparinised blood draw, averaging about 120 mL, from each donor. It was via CD45RO/CCR7/CD25/CD127/CD95/CD27 that CD4+ naive, central memory, regulatory and stem cell-like memory cells were sorted. The isolated RNA, all of it, was reverse transcribed, so expressed TCRB transcripts were what got sequenced. The table came from immunoSEQ multiplex PCR; TCRdb's copy has only in-frame clones and leaves some out. The sample holds fewer than 450,000 clones, approximately 13% seen once.

Sequences were obtained from naive CD4+ T cells from blood. The source of this sequence is a woman between 18 and 29 years old with type 1 diabetes. This sequence joins TRBV7-9 and TRBJ1-1, with TRBD1 identical over 7 bases. The CDR3 loop reads CASSFRQGLKTEAFF. DNA for the CDR3: TGTGCCAGCAGCTTCCGACAGGGACTGAAAACTGAAGCTTTCTTT.